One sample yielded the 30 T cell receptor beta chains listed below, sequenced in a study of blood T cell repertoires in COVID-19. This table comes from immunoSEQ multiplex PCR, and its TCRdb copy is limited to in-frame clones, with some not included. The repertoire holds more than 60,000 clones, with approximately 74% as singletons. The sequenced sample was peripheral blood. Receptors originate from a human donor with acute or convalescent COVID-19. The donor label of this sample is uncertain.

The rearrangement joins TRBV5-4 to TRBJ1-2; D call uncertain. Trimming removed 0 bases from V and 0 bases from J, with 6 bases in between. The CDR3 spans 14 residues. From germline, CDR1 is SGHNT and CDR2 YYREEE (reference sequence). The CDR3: CASSLVTPNYGYTF. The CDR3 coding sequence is TGTGCCAGCAGCTTGGTTACACCTAACTATGGCTACACCTTC.

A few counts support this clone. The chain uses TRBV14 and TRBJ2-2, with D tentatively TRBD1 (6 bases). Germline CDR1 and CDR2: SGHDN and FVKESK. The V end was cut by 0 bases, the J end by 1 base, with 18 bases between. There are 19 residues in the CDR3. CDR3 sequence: CASSQDRVQGMGNTGELFF. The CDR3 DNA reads TGTGCCAGCAGCCAAGATAGGGTGCAGGGGATGGGGAACACCGGGGAGCTGTTTTTT.

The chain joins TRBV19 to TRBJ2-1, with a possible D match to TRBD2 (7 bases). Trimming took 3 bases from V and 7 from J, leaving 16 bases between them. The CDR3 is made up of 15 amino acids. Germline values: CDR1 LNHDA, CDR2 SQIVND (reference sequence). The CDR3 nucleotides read TGTGCCAGTAGTATCGGTGGGGGGGCCCGAAATGAGCAGTTCTTC. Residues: CASSIGGGARNEQFF.

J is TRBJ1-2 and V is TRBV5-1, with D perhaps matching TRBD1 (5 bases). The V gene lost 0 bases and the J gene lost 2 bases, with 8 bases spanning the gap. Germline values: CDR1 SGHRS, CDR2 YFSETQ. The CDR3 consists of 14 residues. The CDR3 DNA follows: TGCGCCAGCAGCTTGGGGGGCAGGAACTATGGCTACACCTTC. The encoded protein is CASSLGGRNYGYTF.

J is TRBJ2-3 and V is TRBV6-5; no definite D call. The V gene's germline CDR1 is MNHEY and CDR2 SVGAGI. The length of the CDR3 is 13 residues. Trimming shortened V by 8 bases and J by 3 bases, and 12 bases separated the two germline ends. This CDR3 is CASRLDLTDTQYF. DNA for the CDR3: TGTGCCAGCCGACTCGACCTTACAGATACGCAGTATTTT.

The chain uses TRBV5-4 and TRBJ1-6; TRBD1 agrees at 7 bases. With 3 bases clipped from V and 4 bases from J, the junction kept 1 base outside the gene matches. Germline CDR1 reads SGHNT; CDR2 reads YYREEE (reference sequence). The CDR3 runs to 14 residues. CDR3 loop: CASSWGQYNSPLHF. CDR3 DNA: TGTGCCAGCAGCTGGGGACAGTATAATTCACCCCTCCACTTT.

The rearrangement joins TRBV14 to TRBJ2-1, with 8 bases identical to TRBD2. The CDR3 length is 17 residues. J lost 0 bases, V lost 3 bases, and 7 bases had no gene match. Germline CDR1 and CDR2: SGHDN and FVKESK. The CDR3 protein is CASSQTGGTSSYNEQFF. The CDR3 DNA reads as TGTGCCAGCAGCCAGACCGGGGGGACTAGCTCCTACAATGAGCAGTTCTTC.

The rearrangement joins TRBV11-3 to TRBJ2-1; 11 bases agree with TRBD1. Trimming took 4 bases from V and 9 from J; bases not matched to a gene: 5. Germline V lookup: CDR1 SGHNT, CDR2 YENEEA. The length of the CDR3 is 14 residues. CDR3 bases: TGTGCCAGCAGCTCGGGGACAGGGGGTAGTGAGCAGTTCTTC. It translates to CASSSGTGGSEQFF.

This chain's CDR3 is CASSMRGDRDGQPQHF. Here the CDR3 DNA reads TGTGCCAGTAGTATGCGGGGGGACAGGGATGGTCAGCCCCAGCATTTT. The chain uses TRBV19 and TRBJ1-5; 9 bases align to TRBD1. Germline V gene data show CDR1 as LNHDA and CDR2 as SQIVND (reference sequence). The CDR3 sequence is 16 residues long. Trimming took 3 bases from V and 6 from J; bases not matched to a gene: 9. The full variable domain, with the rest looked up from reference TRBV19 and TRBJ1-5, is DGGITQSPKYLFRKEGQNVTLSCEQNLNHDAMYWYRQDPGQGLRLIYYSQIVNDFQKGDIAEGYSVSREKKESFPLTVTSAQKNPTAFYLCASSMRGDRDGQPQHFGDGTRLSIL.

CDR3 DNA: TGTGCCAGCAGCTTAAGGGAGAGAGAGACCCAGTACTTC. This sequence encodes CASSLRERETQYF. The chain uses TRBV7-9 and TRBJ2-5, with D perhaps matching TRBD2 (5 bases). The V gene lost 2 bases and the J gene lost 4 bases, with 8 bases spanning the gap. Germline assignment: CDR1 SEHNR and CDR2 FQNEAQ (reference sequence). The CDR3 is 13 residues long.

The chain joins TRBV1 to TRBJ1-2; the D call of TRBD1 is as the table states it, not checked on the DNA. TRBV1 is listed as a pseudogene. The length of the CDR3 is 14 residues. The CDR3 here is CTSRTGEENYGYTF. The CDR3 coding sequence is TGCACCAGCAGAACAGGAGAAGAGAACTATGGCTACACCTTC.

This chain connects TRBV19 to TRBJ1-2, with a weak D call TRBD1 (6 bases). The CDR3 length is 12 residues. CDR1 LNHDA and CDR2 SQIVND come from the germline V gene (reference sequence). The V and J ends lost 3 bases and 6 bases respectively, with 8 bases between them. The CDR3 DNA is TGTGCCAGTAGTATTCAGGGGAATGGCTACACCTTC. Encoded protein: CASSIQGNGYTF.

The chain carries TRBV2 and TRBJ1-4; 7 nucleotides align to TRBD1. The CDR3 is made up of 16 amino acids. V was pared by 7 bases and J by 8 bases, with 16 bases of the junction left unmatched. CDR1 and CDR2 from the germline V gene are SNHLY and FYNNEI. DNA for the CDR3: TGTGCCAGCACCCCACCGACGGGACAGCGGAACGAAAAACTGTTTTTT. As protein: CASTPPTGQRNEKLFF. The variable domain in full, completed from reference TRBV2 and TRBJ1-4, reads EPEVTQTPSHQVTQMGQEVILRCVPISNHLYFYWYRQILGQKVEFLVSFYNNEISEKSEIFDDQFSVERPDGSNFTLKIRSTKLEDSAMYFCASTPPTGQRNEKLFFGSGTQLSVL.

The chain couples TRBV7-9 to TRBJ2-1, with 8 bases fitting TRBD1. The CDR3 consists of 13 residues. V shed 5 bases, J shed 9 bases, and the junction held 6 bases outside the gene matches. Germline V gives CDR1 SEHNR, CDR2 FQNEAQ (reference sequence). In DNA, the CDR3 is TGTGCCAGCAGCGTTACAGGGGGGAGTGAGCAGTTCTTC. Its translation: CASSVTGGSEQFF.

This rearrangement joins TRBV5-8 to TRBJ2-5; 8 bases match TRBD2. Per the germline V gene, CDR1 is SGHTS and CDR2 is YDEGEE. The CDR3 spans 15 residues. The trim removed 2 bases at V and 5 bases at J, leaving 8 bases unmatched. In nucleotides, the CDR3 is TGTGCCAGCAGCTTTCCGGGGGGGCCCGAGGAGACCCAGTACTTC. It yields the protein CASSFPGGPEETQYF.

The CDR3 DNA is TGTGCCAGCGGAGGGGAGGGGACAGGGAATCAGCCCCAGCATTTT. This gives the protein CASGGEGTGNQPQHF. This sequence joins TRBV2 and TRBJ1-5; 9 positions agree with TRBD1. The ends lost 8 bases at V and 4 bases at J; junction bases unmatched: 9. The CDR3 runs to 15 residues. Germline CDR1 reads SNHLY; CDR2 reads FYNNEI.

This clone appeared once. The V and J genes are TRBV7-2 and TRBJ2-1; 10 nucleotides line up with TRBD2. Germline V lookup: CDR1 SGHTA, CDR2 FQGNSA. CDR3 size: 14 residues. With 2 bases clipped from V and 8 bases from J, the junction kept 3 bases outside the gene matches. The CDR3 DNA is TGTGCCAGCAGCTTAACTAGCGGGATAGATGAGCAGTTCTTC. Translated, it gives CASSLTSGIDEQFF.

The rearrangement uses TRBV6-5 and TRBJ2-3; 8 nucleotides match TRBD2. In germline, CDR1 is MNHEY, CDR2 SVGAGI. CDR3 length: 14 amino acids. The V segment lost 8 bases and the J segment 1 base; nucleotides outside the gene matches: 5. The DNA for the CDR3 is TGTGCCAGCGCAGAAGCGGGGGGCACAGATACGCAGTATTTT. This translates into CASAEAGGTDTQYF.

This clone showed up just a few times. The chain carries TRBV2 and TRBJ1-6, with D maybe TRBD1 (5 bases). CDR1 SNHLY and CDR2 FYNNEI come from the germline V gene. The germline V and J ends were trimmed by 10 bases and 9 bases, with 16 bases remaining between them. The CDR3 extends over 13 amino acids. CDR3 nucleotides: TGTGCCATAGGGGTAGAAAGGGGTTCACCCCTCCACTTT. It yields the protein CAIGVERGSPLHF.

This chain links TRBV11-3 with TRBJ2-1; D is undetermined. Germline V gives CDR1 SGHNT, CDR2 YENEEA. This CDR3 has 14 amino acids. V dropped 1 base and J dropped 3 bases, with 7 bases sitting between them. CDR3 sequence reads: CASSLVGDYNEQFF. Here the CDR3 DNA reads TGTGCCAGCAGCTTAGTCGGAGACTACAATGAGCAGTTCTTC.

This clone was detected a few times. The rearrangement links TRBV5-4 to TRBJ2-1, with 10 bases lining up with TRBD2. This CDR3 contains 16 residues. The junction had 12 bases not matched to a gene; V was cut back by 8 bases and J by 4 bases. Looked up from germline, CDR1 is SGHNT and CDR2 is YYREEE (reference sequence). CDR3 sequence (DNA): TGTGCCAGTTTTTTGACTAGCGGGCGGACTTACAATGAGCAGTTCTTC. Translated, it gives CASFLTSGRTYNEQFF.

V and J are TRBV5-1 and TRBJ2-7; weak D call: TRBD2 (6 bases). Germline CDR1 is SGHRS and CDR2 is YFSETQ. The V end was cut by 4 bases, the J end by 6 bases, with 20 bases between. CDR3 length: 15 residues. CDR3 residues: CASSPVASEVLEQYF. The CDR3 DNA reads TGCGCCAGCAGCCCGGTAGCTAGCGAGGTCCTCGAGCAGTACTTC.

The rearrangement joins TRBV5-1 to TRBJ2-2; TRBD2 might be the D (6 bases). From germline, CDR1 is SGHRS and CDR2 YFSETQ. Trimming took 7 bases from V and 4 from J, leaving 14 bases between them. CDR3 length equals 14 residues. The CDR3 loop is CASFPGGSTGELFF. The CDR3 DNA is TGCGCCAGCTTCCCTGGGGGGAGCACCGGGGAGCTGTTTTTT.

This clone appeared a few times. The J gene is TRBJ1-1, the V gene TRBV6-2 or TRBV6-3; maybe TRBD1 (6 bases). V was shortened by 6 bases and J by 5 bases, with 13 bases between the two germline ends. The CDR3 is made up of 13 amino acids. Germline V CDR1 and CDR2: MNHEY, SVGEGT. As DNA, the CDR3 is TGTGCCAGCAGCCGAGCACAGGGTACTGAAGCTTTCTTT. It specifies CASSRAQGTEAFF.

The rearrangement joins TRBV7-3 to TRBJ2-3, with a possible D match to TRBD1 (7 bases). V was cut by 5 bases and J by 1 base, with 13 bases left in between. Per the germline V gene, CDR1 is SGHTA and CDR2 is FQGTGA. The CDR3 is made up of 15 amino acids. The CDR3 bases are TGTGCCAGCAGCCCGGGACAGCGGGGCACAGATACGCAGTATTTT. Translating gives CASSPGQRGTDTQYF. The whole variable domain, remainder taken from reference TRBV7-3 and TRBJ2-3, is GAGVSQTPSNKVTEKGKYVELRCDPISGHTALYWYRQSLGQGPEFLIYFQGTGAADDSGLPNDRFFAVRPEGSVSTLKIQRTERGDSAVYLCASSPGQRGTDTQYFGPGTRLTVL.

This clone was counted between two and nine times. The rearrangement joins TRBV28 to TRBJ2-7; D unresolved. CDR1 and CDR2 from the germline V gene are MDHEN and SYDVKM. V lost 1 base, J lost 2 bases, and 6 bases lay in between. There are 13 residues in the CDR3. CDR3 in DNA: TGTGCCAGCAGTTTATACTACCCCTACGAGCAGTACTTC. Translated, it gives CASSLYYPYEQYF.

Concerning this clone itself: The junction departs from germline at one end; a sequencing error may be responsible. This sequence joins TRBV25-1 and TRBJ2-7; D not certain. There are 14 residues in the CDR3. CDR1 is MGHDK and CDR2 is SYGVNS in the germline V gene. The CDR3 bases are TGTGCCAGCAGTGAATATAAACACCCTTCCGGAGTCTTCTTC. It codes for CASSEYKHPSGVFF.

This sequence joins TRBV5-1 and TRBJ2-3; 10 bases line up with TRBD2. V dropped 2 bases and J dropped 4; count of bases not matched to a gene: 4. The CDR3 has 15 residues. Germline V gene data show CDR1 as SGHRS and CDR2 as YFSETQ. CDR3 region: CASSLIAGGPDTQYF. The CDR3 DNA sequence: TGCGCCAGCAGCTTAATAGCGGGGGGCCCAGATACGCAGTATTTT.

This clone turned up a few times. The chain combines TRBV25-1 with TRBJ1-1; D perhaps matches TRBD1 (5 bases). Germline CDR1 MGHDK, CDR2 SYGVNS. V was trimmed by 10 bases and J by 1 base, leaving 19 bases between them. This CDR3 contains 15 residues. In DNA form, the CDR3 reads TGTGCCACCAACCCCGGGCAGGGCGGGAACACTGAAGCTTTCTTT. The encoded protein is CATNPGQGGNTEAFF. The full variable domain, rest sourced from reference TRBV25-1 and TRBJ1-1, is EADIYQTPRYLVIGTGKKITLECSQTMGHDKMYWYQQDPGMELHLIHYSYGVNSTEKGDLSSESTVSRIRTEHFPLTLESARPSHTSQYLCATNPGQGGNTEAFFGQGTRLTVV.

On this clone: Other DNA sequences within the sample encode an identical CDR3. DNA of the CDR3: TGTGCCAGCAGCGCCGGAGAGACCCAGTACTTC. Encoded protein: CASSAGETQYF. The V and J genes are TRBV14 and TRBJ2-5; D remains unclear. CDR3 length: 11 amino acids. V lost 5 bases and J 4 bases, leaving 5 bases between the germline ends. Germline V CDR1 and CDR2: SGHDN, FVKESK.